These 5 T cell receptor beta chains came from one sample sequenced in a study of cytomegalovirus exposure and HLA in healthy donors. PCR employed 60 Vbeta and 13 Jbeta primers. Method: immunoSEQ multiplex PCR; TCRdb's copy keeps in-frame clones and lacks some. Among 90,000 to 150,000 clones listed, over 60% were seen once. The sample consisted of PBMCs. These receptors were collected from a man aged 35-49 years in good health and CMV-seropositive.

This clone was counted between two and nine times. The V call is TRBV5-1, the J call TRBJ1-1; unclear D gene. The CDR3 extends over 15 amino acids. The V gene's germline CDR1 is SGHRS and CDR2 YFSETQ. V was trimmed by 4 bases and J by 1 base, leaving 14 bases between them. The CDR3 here is CASSPAGNRNTEAFF. As DNA, the CDR3 is TGCGCCAGCAGCCCGGCTGGAAACAGGAACACTGAAGCTTTCTTT.

The chain recombines TRBV7-9 with TRBJ2-3; TRBD1 matches at 10 bases. The CDR3 extends over 14 amino acids. CDR1 SEHNR and CDR2 FQNEAQ come from the germline V gene (reference sequence). Germline trimming cut 5 bases from V and 3 bases from J; bases unmatched to any gene: 2. The CDR3 reads CASSRQGATDTQYF. The DNA for the CDR3 is TGTGCCAGCAGCCGACAGGGGGCGACAGATACGCAGTATTTT.

V is TRBV5-1 and J is TRBJ2-1, with no clear D. Germline V gives CDR1 SGHRS, CDR2 YFSETQ. The CDR3 spans 16 residues. V was clipped by 0 bases and J by 0 bases, with 10 bases between them. The CDR3 spells CASSLDLAGSYNEQFF. The CDR3 DNA reads TGCGCCAGCAGCTTGGATCTGGCAGGCTCCTACAATGAGCAGTTCTTC.

The V call is TRBV13, the J call TRBJ2-3; 10 positions agree with TRBD1. The germline CDR1 and CDR2 sequences are PRHDT and FYEKMQ (reference sequence). There are 16 residues in the CDR3. Trimming cost V 5 bases and J 0 bases; bases outside gene matches: 5. This CDR3 reads CASSPWTGGSTDTQYF. As DNA, the CDR3 is TGTGCCAGCAGCCCATGGACAGGGGGTAGCACAGATACGCAGTATTTT.

The genes are TRBV5-1 and TRBJ2-3, with 9 nucleotides matching TRBD2. V lost 1 base to trimming and J lost 2 bases; unmatched junction nucleotides: 2. CDR3 length: 15 residues. CDR1 and CDR2 (germline): SGHRS, YFSETQ. CDR3 nucleotides: TGCGCCAGCAGCTTGTCTAGCGGGAACACAGATACGCAGTATTTT. Protein: CASSLSSGNTDTQYF.